This TCR beta chain is from a study of long-term antiretroviral therapy in people with HIV. For the study at large: Samples collected earliest predate the 2015 immediate-ART recommendation by about a decade.

With respect to this clone: The target antigen is unknown.

Germline loops: CDR1 ENHRY, CDR2 SYGVKD. V lost 0 bases and J 6 bases, leaving 9 bases between the germline ends. This CDR3 spans 14 amino acids. It was version v3.0 of the immunoSEQ assay that was run at survey level. Sequencing used immunoSEQ multiplex PCR; TCRdb keeps in-frame clones, though not all of them. This table holds about 22,000 clones, around four fifths found once. Study results and limitations: Control repertoires displayed wider CDR3 length ranges than the HIV repertoires. Although diversity increased after ART, it remained lower than in transplant donor controls. Pre-ART expanded TRB clones stayed dominant throughout, though often decreasing after ART.

This rearrangement joins TRBV10-3 to TRBJ2-1; a weak D match, TRBD1 (5 bases). Material: unsorted PBMCs, obtained 1.6 years after starting antiretroviral therapy. This sequence originates from a middle-aged man with HIV. In nucleotides, the CDR3 is TGTGCCATCAGTGAGTCAGGAAGGGGCAATGAGCAGTTCTTC. Protein product: CAISESGRGNEQFF.